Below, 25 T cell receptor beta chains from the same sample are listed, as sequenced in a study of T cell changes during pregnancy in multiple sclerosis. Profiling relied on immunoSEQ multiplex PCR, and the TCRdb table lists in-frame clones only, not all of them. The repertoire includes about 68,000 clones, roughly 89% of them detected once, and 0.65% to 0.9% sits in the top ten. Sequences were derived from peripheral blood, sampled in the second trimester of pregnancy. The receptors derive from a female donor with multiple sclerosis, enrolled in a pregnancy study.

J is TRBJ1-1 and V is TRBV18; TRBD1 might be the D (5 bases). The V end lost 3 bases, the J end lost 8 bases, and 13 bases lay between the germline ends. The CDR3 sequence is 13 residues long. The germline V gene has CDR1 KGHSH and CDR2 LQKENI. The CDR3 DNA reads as TGTGCCAGCTCACCGCTGGGGCAAGAGGAAGCTTTCTTT. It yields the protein CASSPLGQEEAFF.

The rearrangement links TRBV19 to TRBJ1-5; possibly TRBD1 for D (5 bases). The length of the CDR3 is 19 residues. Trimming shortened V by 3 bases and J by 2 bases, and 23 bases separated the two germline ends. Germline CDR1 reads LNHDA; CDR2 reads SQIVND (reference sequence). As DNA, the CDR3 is TGTGCCAGTAGTATTCGTCCCCCTGGAACGGGGGTGGGCAATCAGCCCCAGCATTTT. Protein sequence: CASSIRPPGTGVGNQPQHF.

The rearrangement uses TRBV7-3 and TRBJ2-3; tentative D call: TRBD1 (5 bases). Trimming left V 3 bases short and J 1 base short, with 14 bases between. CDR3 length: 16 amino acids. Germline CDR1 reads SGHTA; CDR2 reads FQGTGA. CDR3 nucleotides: TGTGCCAGCAGCTTGTTAGGTCAGGGCGGCACAGATACGCAGTATTTT. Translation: CASSLLGQGGTDTQYF.

The CDR3 region is CASSSGTSRYF. The CDR3, as DNA: TGTGCCAGCAGTTCCGGGACTAGCCGGTATTTT. This chain connects TRBV28 to TRBJ2-3; 9 bases line up with TRBD2. The CDR3 length is 11 residues. J lost 14 bases, V lost 4 bases, and 4 bases had no gene match. Looked up from germline, CDR1 is MDHEN and CDR2 is SYDVKM.

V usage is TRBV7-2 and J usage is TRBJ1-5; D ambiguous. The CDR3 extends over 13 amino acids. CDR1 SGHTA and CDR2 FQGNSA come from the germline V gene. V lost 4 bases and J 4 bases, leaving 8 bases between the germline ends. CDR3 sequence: CASSSFGNQPQHF. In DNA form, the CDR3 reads TGTGCCAGCAGCTCCTTCGGGAATCAGCCCCAGCATTTT.

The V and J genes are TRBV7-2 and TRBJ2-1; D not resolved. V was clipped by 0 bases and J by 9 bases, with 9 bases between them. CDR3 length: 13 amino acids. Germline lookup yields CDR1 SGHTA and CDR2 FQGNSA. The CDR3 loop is CASSLAPVSEQFF. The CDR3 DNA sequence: TGTGCCAGCAGCTTAGCGCCGGTTTCTGAGCAGTTCTTC.

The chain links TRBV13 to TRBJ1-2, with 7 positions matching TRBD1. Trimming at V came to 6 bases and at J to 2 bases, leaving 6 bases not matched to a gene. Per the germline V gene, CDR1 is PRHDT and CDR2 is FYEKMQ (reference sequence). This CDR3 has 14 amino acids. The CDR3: CASRRAGGNYGYTF. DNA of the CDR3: TGTGCCAGCAGGCGGGCAGGGGGGAACTATGGCTACACCTTC.

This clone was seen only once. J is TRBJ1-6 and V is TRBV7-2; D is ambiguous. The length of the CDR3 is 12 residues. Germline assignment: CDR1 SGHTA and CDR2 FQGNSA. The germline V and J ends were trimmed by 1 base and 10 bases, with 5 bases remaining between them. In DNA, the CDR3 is TGTGCCAGCAGCTTAGTAATCTCACCCCTCCACTTT. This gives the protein CASSLVISPLHF.

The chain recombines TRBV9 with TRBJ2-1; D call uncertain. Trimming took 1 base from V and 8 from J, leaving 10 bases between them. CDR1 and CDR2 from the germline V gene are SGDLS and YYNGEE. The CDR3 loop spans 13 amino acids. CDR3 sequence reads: CASSVTSFDEQFF. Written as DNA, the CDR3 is TGTGCCAGCAGCGTAACATCGTTTGATGAGCAGTTCTTC.

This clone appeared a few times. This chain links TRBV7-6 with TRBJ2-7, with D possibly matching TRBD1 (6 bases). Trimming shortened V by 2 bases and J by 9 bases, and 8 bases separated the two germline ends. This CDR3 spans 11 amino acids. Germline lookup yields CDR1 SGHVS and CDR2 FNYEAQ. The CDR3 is CASSLQGPQYF. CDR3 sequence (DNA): TGTGCCAGCAGCTTACAGGGGCCGCAGTACTTC.

CDR3 coding DNA: TGTGCCAGCAGCTCCCGACTAGCGGGACCCCAAGAGACCCAGTACTTC. Its translation is CASSSRLAGPQETQYF. The rearrangement uses TRBV5-6 and TRBJ2-5; 11 bases agree with TRBD2. There are 16 residues in the CDR3. Germline V gene data show CDR1 as SGHDT and CDR2 as YYEEEE. Trimming removed 3 bases from V and 1 base from J; junction bases left unmatched: 5.

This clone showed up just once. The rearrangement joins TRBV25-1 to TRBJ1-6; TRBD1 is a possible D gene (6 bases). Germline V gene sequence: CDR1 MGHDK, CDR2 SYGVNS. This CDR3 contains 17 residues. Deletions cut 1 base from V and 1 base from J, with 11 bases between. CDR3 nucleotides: TGTGCCAGCAGTGAATGGGGCAGGGGATCCTATAATTCACCCCTCCACTTT. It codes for CASSEWGRGSYNSPLHF.

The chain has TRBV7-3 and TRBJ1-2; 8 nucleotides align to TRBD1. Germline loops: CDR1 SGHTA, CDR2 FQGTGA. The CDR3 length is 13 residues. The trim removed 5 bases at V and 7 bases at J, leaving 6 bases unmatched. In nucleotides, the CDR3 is TGTGCCAGCAGCCTCACAGGGGGTAGTGGCTACACCTTC. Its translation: CASSLTGGSGYTF.

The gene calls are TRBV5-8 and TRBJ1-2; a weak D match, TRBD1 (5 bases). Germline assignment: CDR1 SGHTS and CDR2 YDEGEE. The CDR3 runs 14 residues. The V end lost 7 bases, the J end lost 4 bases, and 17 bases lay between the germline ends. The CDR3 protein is CASFLWGDTYGYTF. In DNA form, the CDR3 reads TGTGCCAGCTTTCTCTGGGGGGATACCTATGGCTACACCTTC.

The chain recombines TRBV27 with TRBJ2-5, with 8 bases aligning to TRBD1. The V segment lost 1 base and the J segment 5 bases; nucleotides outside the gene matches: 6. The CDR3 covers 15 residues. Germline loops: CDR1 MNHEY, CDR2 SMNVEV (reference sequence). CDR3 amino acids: CASSLWSGGAETQYF. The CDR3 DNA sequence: TGTGCCAGCAGTTTATGGTCAGGGGGCGCGGAGACCCAGTACTTC.

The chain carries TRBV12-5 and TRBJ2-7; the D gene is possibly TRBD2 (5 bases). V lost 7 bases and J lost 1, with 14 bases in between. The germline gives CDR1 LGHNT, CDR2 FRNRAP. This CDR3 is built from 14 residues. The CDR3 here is CASALSGFSYEQYF. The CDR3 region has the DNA TGTGCTAGTGCCTTGTCGGGGTTTTCCTACGAGCAGTACTTC.

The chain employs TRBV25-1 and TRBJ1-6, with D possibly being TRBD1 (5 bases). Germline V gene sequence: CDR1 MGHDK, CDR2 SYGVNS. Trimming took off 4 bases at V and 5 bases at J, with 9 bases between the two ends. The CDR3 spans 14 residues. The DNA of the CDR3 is TGTGCCAGCAGTGTCCCAGGGAATAATTCACCCCTCCACTTT. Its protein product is CASSVPGNNSPLHF.

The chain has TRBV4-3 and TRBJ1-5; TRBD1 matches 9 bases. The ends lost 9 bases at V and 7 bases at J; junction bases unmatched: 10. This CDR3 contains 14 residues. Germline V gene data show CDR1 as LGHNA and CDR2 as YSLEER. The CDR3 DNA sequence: TGCGCCAGTAGTACCGGGACAGGGACCCAGCCCCAGCATTTT. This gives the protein CASSTGTGTQPQHF.

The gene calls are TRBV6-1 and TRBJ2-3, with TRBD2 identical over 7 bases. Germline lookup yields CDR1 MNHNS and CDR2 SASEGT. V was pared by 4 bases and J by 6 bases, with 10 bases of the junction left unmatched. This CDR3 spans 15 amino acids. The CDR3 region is CASSGGGLAGDTQYF. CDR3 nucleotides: TGTGCCAGCAGTGGCGGGGGTTTGGCAGGGGATACGCAGTATTTT.

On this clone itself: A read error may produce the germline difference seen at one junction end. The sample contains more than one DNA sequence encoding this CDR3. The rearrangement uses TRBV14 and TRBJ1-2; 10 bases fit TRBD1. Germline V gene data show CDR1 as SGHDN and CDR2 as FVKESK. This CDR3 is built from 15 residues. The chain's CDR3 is CASSLPGQGLYGYTF. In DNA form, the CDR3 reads TGTGCCAGCAGCCTACCGGGACAGGGGCTCTATGGCTATACCTTC.

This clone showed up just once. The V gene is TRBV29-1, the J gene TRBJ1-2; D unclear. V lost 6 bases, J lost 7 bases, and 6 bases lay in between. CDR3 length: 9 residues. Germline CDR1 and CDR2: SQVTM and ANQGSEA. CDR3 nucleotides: TGCAGCGTCGGAGGTGGCTACACCTTC. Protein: CSVGGGYTF.

The CDR3 sequence is CASSLAHSTDTQYF. CDR3 DNA: TGTGCCAGCAGTCTAGCTCACAGCACAGATACGCAGTATTTT. The chain combines TRBV2 with TRBJ2-3, with TRBD2 as a possible D gene (5 bases). The CDR3 spans 14 residues. V was pared by 5 bases and J by 0 bases, with 9 bases between. From germline, CDR1 is SNHLY and CDR2 FYNNEI.

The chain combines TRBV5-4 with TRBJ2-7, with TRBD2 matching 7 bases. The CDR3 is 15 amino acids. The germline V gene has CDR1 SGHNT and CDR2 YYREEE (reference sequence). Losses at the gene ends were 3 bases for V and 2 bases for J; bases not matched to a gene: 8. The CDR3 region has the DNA TGTGCCAGCAGCTATGAAGCGGGGACGGCCTACGAGCAGTACTTC. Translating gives CASSYEAGTAYEQYF.

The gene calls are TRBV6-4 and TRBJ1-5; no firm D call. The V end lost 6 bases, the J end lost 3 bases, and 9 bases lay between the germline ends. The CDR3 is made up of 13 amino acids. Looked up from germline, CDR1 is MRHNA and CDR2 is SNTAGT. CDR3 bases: TGTGCCAGCAGCGAGGAGCTCAATCAGCCCCAGCATTTT. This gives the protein CASSEELNQPQHF.

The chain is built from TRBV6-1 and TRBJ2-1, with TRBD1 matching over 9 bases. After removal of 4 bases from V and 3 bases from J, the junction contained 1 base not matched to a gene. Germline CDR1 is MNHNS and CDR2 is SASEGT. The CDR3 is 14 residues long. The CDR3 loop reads CASSADRGYNEQFF. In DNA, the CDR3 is TGTGCCAGCAGTGCGGACAGGGGCTACAATGAGCAGTTCTTC.